These 27 T cell receptor beta chains share one sample of origin, sequenced in a study of T cell repertoires in cytomegalovirus infection. One entry per CDR3 protein, called by TCRdb with MiXCR from the reads. The data contain some 350,000 distinct CDR3 sequences, about a sixth of them singletons. Sample: PBMCs. The receptors originated from a human donor in good health (CMV status not recorded). Some clones in this sample may be carry-over from other donors' samples.

The rearrangement joins TRBV7-2 to TRBJ1-1; D gene uncertain. CDR3 length: 13 amino acids. V lost 2 bases, J lost 6 bases, and 10 bases lay in between. Looked up from germline, CDR1 is SGHTA and CDR2 is FQGNSA. CDR3 loop: CASSLSFTAEAFF. DNA for the CDR3: TGTGCCAGCAGCTTAAGTTTCACGGCTGAAGCTTTCTTT.

This clonotype was counted many times. The V and J genes are TRBV12-3 or TRBV12-4 and TRBJ2-3, with no clear D. There are 14 residues in the CDR3. Trimming removed 3 bases from V and 2 bases from J, with 9 bases in between. This CDR3 is CASSFSSSTDTQYF. CDR3 nucleotide sequence: TGTGCCAGCAGTTTCTCCTCCTCCACAGATACGCAGTATTTT.

This clonotype was recorded once. The chain has TRBV27 and TRBJ2-1, with TRBD1 identical over 8 bases. V lost 9 bases, J lost 2 bases, and 6 bases stayed unmatched. The CDR3 totals 14 residues. CDR1 and CDR2 (germline): MNHEY, SMNVEV (reference sequence). DNA for the CDR3: TGTGCCAGTCTCGGACAGGGTGCCTACAATGAGCAGTTCTTC. Residues: CASLGQGAYNEQFF.

This clonotype has a handful of counts. This chain joins TRBV5-5 and TRBJ1-1, with D possibly being TRBD1 (5 bases). The V gene's germline CDR1 is SGHKS and CDR2 YYEKEE (reference sequence). The ends were cut back, 3 bases at V and 10 bases at J, with 10 bases in the middle. The CDR3 contains 11 residues. The CDR3 is CASSWQGRAFF. In DNA form, the CDR3 reads TGTGCCAGCAGCTGGCAGGGACGAGCTTTCTTT.

The chain joins TRBV4-1 to TRBJ1-5, with TRBD1 identical over 7 bases. Germline V gene data show CDR1 as MGHRA and CDR2 as YSYEKL. The length of the CDR3 is 15 residues. V gave up 1 base and J gave up 8 bases; unmatched junction bases: 8. The CDR3 region is CASSQGQGRREPQHF. Here the CDR3 DNA reads TGCGCCAGCAGCCAAGGACAGGGCCGCCGTGAGCCCCAGCATTTT.

This clonotype was counted a few times. V and J are TRBV20-1 and TRBJ2-7; D is tentatively TRBD1 or TRBD2 (5 bases each). The length of the CDR3 is 14 residues. The ends were cut back, 3 bases at V and 2 bases at J, with 14 bases in the middle. CDR1 is DFQATT and CDR2 is SNEGSKA in the germline V gene (reference sequence). The CDR3 region is CSASGPGAAYEQYF. In DNA, the CDR3 is TGCAGTGCTAGCGGCCCCGGGGCGGCCTACGAGCAGTACTTC.

This clonotype was seen only a few times. The rearrangement links TRBV20-1 to TRBJ2-7, with TRBD2 as a possible D gene (7 bases). CDR1 and CDR2 (germline): DFQATT, SNEGSKA (reference sequence). This CDR3 has 13 residues. With 7 bases removed from V and 1 base from J, the gap between germline ends came to 14 bases. The DNA of the CDR3 is TGCAGTGTCGGGGGGCGGGGATCCTACGAGCAGTACTTC. It yields the protein CSVGGRGSYEQYF.

This clonotype was detected a few times. J is TRBJ2-5 and V is TRBV20-1, with 10 bases aligning to TRBD2. J gave up 4 bases and V 5 bases, and 16 bases lay outside the gene matches. Germline V gives CDR1 DFQATT, CDR2 SNEGSKA (reference sequence). The CDR3 is 17 amino acids. The CDR3 loop reads CSAPGGLADVGSETQYF. The CDR3, as DNA: TGCAGTGCTCCAGGCGGACTAGCGGACGTCGGTTCAGAGACCCAGTACTTC.

The sample holds many counts of this clonotype. J is TRBJ1-4 and V is TRBV5-4; D unresolved. Germline V gives CDR1 SGHNT, CDR2 YYREEE (reference sequence). The CDR3 runs 14 residues. Trimming took off 2 bases at V and 2 bases at J, with 7 bases between the two ends. The CDR3 reads CASSFGTTNEKLFF. CDR3 nucleotide sequence: TGTGCCAGCAGCTTTGGTACGACTAATGAAAAACTGTTTTTT.

V and J are TRBV5-4 and TRBJ2-7; 10 nucleotides agree with TRBD2. CDR3 length: 17 residues. The germline V gene encodes CDR1 SGHNT and CDR2 YYREEE (reference sequence). J lost 6 bases, V lost 2 bases, and 14 bases had no gene match. The CDR3 sequence: CASSFDQGTSAVGEQYF. The CDR3 DNA sequence: TGTGCCAGCAGCTTCGATCAGGGGACTAGCGCTGTGGGCGAGCAGTACTTC.

This clonotype came up many times. This chain uses TRBV12-3 or TRBV12-4 with TRBJ1-2; D remains ambiguous. The germline V and J ends were trimmed by 6 bases and 4 bases, with 18 bases remaining between them. The CDR3 has 15 amino acids. DNA of the CDR3: TGTGCCAGCAGCCCCCTGTCCGAGTTGGGCTATGGCTACACCTTC. This sequence encodes CASSPLSELGYGYTF.

This chain connects TRBV7-2 to TRBJ2-1; 12 bases align to TRBD2. Germline-derived CDR1 and CDR2 are SGHTA and FQGNSA. V was clipped by 4 bases and J by 5 bases; unmatched bases: 3. The CDR3 has 15 residues. In DNA form, the CDR3 reads TGTGCCAGCAGCTCATGGACTAGCGGGAACAATGAGCAGTTCTTC. This translates into CASSSWTSGNNEQFF.

The chain combines TRBV15 with TRBJ2-1; 9 nucleotides match TRBD1. V lost 9 bases and J lost 7; bases outside the gene matches: 7. This CDR3 has 13 residues. Germline values: CDR1 LNHNV, CDR2 YYDKDF (reference sequence). CDR3 DNA sequence: TGTGCCACACTACAGGGGGCATGGAATGAGCAGTTCTTC. Protein: CATLQGAWNEQFF. Using reference TRBV15 and TRBJ2-1 for the parts outside the CDR3, the full variable domain is DAMVIQNPRYQVTQFGKPVTLSCSQTLNHNVMYWYQQKSSQAPKLLFHYYDKDFNNEADTPDNFQSRRPNTSFCFLDIRSPGLGDTAMYLCATLQGAWNEQFFGPGTRLTVL.

The chain links TRBV7-9 to TRBJ1-2; D remains unclear. Germline V gives CDR1 SEHNR, CDR2 FQNEAQ (reference sequence). The CDR3 contains 15 residues. The ends were cut back, 1 base at V and 8 bases at J, with 17 bases in the middle. Here the CDR3 reads CASSLVASYLDGYTF. The CDR3 DNA is TGTGCCAGCAGCTTAGTCGCCTCGTACCTAGACGGCTACACCTTC. The full variable domain, completed using reference TRBV7-9 and TRBJ1-2, is DTGVSQNPRHKITKRGQNVTFRCDPISEHNRLYWYRQTLGQGPEFLTYFQNEAQLEKSRLLSDRFSAERPKGSFSTLEIQRTEQGDSAMYLCASSLVASYLDGYTFGSGTRLTVV.

This clonotype occurred many times. J is TRBJ1-2 and V is TRBV7-2, with 9 bases identical to TRBD1. The germline V gene has CDR1 SGHTA and CDR2 FQGNSA. The CDR3 has 18 amino acids. Trimming removed 1 base from V and 6 bases from J; junction bases left unmatched: 15. The CDR3 loop is CASSLVSLVGTGPNGYTF. Here the CDR3 DNA reads TGTGCCAGCAGCTTAGTCTCATTGGTAGGGACAGGGCCAAATGGCTACACCTTC.

This clonotype was detected many times. The chain joins TRBV7-2 to TRBJ2-3; the match to TRBD2 covers 13 bases. This CDR3 contains 18 residues. The germline V gene has CDR1 SGHTA and CDR2 FQGNSA. V trimming: 6 bases; J trimming: 2 bases; junction bases outside the gene matches: 11. The CDR3 DNA follows: TGTGCCAGCAGTTCCACCCCGACTAGCGGGGGGATCACAGATACGCAGTATTTT. Translating it yields CASSSTPTSGGITDTQYF. Complete variable domain (other parts from reference TRBV7-2 and TRBJ2-3): GAGVSQSPSNKVTEKGKDVELRCDPISGHTALYWYRQSLGQGLEFLIYFQGNSAPDKSGLPSDRFSAERTGGSVSTLTIQRTQQEDSAVYLCASSSTPTSGGITDTQYFGPGTRLTVL.

This clonotype showed up just a few times. The DNA for the CDR3 is TGTGCCAGCAGCCGAGGACAGGGAGCTTTCTTT. Its protein is CASSRGQGAFF. The V and J genes are TRBV7-9 and TRBJ1-1; 8 bases agree with TRBD1. The CDR3 is 11 amino acids. In germline, CDR1 is SEHNR, CDR2 FQNEAQ (reference sequence). V shed 5 bases, J shed 10 bases, and the junction held 3 bases outside the gene matches.

This clonotype was observed at least ten times. V is TRBV7-2 and J is TRBJ1-2; TRBD1 aligns across 7 bases. Germline CDR1 reads SGHTA; CDR2 reads FQGNSA. CDR3 length: 14 residues. Unmatched junction bases numbered 6, after V lost 4 bases and J lost 4 bases. CDR3 DNA sequence: TGTGCCAGCAGCTACTCGACAGGGCGCTATGGCTACACCTTC. As protein: CASSYSTGRYGYTF.

In its sample, this clonotype was seen a few times. The V and J genes are TRBV5-1 and TRBJ2-7; unclear D gene. The CDR3 is 14 residues long. V shed 4 bases and J shed 0 bases, with 11 bases lying between them. CDR1 and CDR2 (germline): SGHRS, YFSETQ. As DNA, the CDR3 is TGCGCCAGCAGCGTACCTTCTTCCTCCTACGAGCAGTACTTC. This encodes CASSVPSSSYEQYF.

This clonotype was observed a few times. The rearrangement links TRBV7-9 to TRBJ1-2; TRBD1 agrees at 7 bases. V trimming: 3 bases; J trimming: 3 bases; junction bases outside the gene matches: 7. This CDR3 is built from 15 residues. The germline V gene has CDR1 SEHNR and CDR2 FQNEAQ (reference sequence). For the CDR3, the DNA is TGTGCCAGCAGCTTGGACAGGAGTGGTGACTATGGCTACACCTTC. Translation gives CASSLDRSGDYGYTF.

In its sample, this clonotype was seen a few times. The V and J genes are TRBV19 and TRBJ1-5, with 10 bases matching TRBD1. Germline trimming cut 6 bases from V and 6 bases from J; bases unmatched to any gene: 8. Germline loops: CDR1 LNHDA, CDR2 SQIVND (reference sequence). The CDR3 contains 15 residues. The CDR3 region is CASSQTGGSRQPQHF. CDR3 nucleotide sequence: TGTGCCAGTAGCCAGACAGGGGGCTCGCGTCAGCCCCAGCATTTT. The complete variable domain, with remaining parts taken from reference TRBV19 and TRBJ1-5, reads DGGITQSPKYLFRKEGQNVTLSCEQNLNHDAMYWYRQDPGQGLRLIYYSQIVNDFQKGDIAEGYSVSREKKESFPLTVTSAQKNPTAFYLCASSQTGGSRQPQHFGDGTRLSIL.

This clonotype was counted at least ten times. The gene calls are TRBV28 and TRBJ2-7, with D perhaps TRBD2 (7 bases). The V end was cut by 10 bases, the J end by 0 bases, with 13 bases between. Germline lookup yields CDR1 MDHEN and CDR2 SYDVKM. The CDR3 contains 13 residues. CDR3 region: CATFRGGSYEQYF. CDR3 in DNA: TGTGCCACCTTTAGGGGGGGCTCCTACGAGCAGTACTTC.

V usage is TRBV19 and J usage is TRBJ1-6, with D perhaps TRBD1 (5 bases). The CDR3 consists of 15 residues. V was pared by 5 bases and J by 2 bases, with 10 bases between. From germline, CDR1 is LNHDA and CDR2 SQIVND (reference sequence). The CDR3 loop reads CASSLGGPYNSPLHF. Written as DNA, the CDR3 is TGTGCCAGTAGTCTGGGGGGTCCCTATAATTCACCCCTCCACTTT.

The chain employs TRBV5-1 and TRBJ2-5, with 9 bases fitting TRBD2. This CDR3 comprises 15 residues. Per the germline V gene, CDR1 is SGHRS and CDR2 is YFSETQ. V trimming: 6 bases; J trimming: 7 bases; junction bases outside the gene matches: 13. The CDR3 bases are TGCGCCAGCAACCCACTAGGCGGGGGGGCCGGGACCCAGTACTTC. Residues: CASNPLGGGAGTQYF.

This clonotype has a count of ten or more. V gene TRBV7-8 combines with J gene TRBJ2-5; the D gene is possibly TRBD1 (5 bases). This CDR3 region has 14 residues. The germline V gene encodes CDR1 SGHVS and CDR2 FQNEAQ. V lost 2 bases to trimming and J lost 4 bases, with 11 bases between them. CDR3 protein: CASSLLGQGETQYF. The CDR3 region has the DNA TGTGCCAGCAGCTTATTGGGGCAGGGAGAGACCCAGTACTTC. The full variable domain, completed using reference TRBV7-8 and TRBJ2-5, is GAGVSQSPRYKVAKRGQDVALRCDPISGHVSLFWYQQALGQGPEFLTYFQNEAQLDKSGLPSDRFFAERPEGSVSTLKIQRTQQEDSAVYLCASSLLGQGETQYFGPGTRLLVL.

CDR3 DNA: TGTGCCAGTAGAACCAGGGGCGACAGGGGCTCCCCATTTGGGGCTGAAGCTTTCTTT. This encodes CASRTRGDRGSPFGAEAFF. The chain joins TRBV19 to TRBJ1-1, with 8 bases matching TRBD1. The V and J ends lost 6 bases and 6 bases, in that order; junction bases with no gene match: 24. The CDR3 length is 19 residues. Germline values: CDR1 LNHDA, CDR2 SQIVND (reference sequence).

This chain links TRBV10-3 with TRBJ2-7; 7 bases fit TRBD1. V dropped 2 bases and J dropped 4; count of bases not matched to a gene: 8. The CDR3 is 15 amino acids. From germline, CDR1 is ENHRY and CDR2 SYGVKD. CDR3 protein: CAISETGVRGYEQYF. The CDR3 DNA reads as TGTGCCATCAGTGAGACAGGGGTCCGGGGTTACGAGCAGTACTTC.